This T cell receptor (beta chain) was identified during a study of shared clonotypes between healthy human individuals. Study summary: Per-donor plates numbered three CD4 naive, three CD4 memory, two CD8 naive and one CD8 memory.

Clones were sequenced by immunoSEQ multiplex PCR, and TCRdb holds only the in-frame ones, with some missing. The sample holds 1.5 million to 2.5 million clones, about 95% seen once. The naive CD8 population came from CD45RO-negative cells selected for CCR7, without terminally differentiated effector memory CD45RA+ cells. Trimming left V 0 bases short and J 2 bases short, with 8 bases between. This CDR3 has 15 amino acids. The germline gives CDR1 MNHEY, CDR2 SVGAGI. This sequence originates from a man between 18 and 35 years old in good health. Material for sequencing was naive CD8+ T cells sorted from blood. The chain is built from TRBV6-5 and TRBJ1-5, with unresolved D. The CDR3 reads CASSYSNTGNQPQHF. For the CDR3, the DNA is TGTGCCAGCAGTTACTCGAACACGGGCAATCAGCCCCAGCATTTT.